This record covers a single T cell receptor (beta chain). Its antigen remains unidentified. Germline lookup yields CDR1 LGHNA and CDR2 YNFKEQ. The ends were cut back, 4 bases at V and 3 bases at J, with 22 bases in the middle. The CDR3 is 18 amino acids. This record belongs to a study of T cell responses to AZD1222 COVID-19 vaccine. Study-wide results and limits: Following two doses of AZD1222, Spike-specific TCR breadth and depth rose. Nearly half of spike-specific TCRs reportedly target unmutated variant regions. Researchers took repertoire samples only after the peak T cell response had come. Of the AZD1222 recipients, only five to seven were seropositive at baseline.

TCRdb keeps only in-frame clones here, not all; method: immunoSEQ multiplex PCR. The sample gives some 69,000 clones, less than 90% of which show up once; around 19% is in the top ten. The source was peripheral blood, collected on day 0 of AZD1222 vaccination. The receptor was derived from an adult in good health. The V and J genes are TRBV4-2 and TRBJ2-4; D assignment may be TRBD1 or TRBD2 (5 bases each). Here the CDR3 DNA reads TGTGCCAGCAGCCTCTTGGGCGAGGGGAACGTCGTCAAAAACATTCAGTACTTC. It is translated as CASSLLGEGNVVKNIQYF.